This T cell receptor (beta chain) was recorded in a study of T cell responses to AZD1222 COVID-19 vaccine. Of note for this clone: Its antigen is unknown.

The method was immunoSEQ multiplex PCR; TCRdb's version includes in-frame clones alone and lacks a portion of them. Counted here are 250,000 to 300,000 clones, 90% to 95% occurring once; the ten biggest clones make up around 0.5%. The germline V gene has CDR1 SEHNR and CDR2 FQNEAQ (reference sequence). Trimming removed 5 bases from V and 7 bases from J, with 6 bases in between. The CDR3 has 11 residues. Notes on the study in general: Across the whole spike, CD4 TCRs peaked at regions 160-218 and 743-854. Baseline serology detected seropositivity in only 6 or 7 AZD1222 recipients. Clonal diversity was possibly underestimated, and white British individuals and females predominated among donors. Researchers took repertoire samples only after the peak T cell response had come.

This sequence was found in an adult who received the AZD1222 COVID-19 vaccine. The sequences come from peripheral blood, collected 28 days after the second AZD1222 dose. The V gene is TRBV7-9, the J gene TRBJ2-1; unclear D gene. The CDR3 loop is CASSTANEQFF. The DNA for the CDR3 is TGTGCCAGCAGCACGGCGAATGAGCAGTTCTTC.